Sequencing of this TCR beta chain was carried out in a study of tumor and adjacent non-tumor tissue in lung cancer. Overall study: Patients were aged roughly 31 to 76, 10 men and 4 to 6 women, stage I to III. Samples averaged about 4.3 million productive TCRbeta reads each. The study's findings and limits: In normal lung, the top 100 clones were significantly more dominant than in tumor. Significantly higher TCR diversity was found in tumor than normal lung.

The CDR3 contains 15 residues. CDR1 and CDR2 from the germline V gene are SEHNR and FQNEAQ (reference sequence). As to this clonotype: Antigen: not known. The junction shows a germline mismatch at one end, possibly a read error.

A modified ARM-PCR protocol with three rounds of nested PCR amplified TCRbeta. Using its own MiXCR run on the multiplex PCR reads, TCRdb lists one record per CDR3 protein. Of about 86,000 distinct CDR3 sequences listed, 76% were seen once; the top ten hold roughly 22%. No cell sorting was done before RNA was extracted from the tissue. This non-tumor lung sample came from over 3 cm beyond the tumor edge. The clonotype originates from a woman in her forties or fifties with non-small cell lung cancer. Specimen: distant non-tumor lung tissue. The chain links TRBV7-9 to TRBJ1-2, with D possibly TRBD1 on 5 matching bases. The chain's CDR3 is CASNLGAGSRNGYTF. CDR3 DNA sequence: TGTGCCAGCAACTTAGGGGCAGGGAGTCGGAATGGTTACACCTTC. The variable domain in full, with the rest retrieved from reference TRBV7-9 and TRBJ1-2, is DTGVSQNPRHKITKRGQNVTFRCDPISEHNRLYWYRQTLGQGPEFLTYFQNEAQLEKSRLLSDRFSAERPKGSFSTLEIQRTEQGDSAMYLCASNLGAGSRNGYTFGSGTRLTVV.